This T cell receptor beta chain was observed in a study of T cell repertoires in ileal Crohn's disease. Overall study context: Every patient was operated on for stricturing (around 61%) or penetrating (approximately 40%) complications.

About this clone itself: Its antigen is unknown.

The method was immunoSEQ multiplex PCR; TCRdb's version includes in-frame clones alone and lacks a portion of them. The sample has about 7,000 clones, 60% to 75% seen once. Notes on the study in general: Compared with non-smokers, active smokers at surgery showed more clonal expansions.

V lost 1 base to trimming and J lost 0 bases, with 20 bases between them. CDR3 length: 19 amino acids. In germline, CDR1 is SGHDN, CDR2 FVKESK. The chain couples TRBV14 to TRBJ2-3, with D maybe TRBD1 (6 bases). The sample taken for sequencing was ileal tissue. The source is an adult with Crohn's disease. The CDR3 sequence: CASSQGLWTDFSSTDTQYF. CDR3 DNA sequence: TGTGCCAGCAGCCAAGGATTGTGGACAGACTTCTCTAGCACAGATACGCAGTATTTT.